These 13 T cell receptor beta chains originate from one sample sequenced in a study of T-cell reconstitution after alpha-beta-depleted transplantation in children. Preparing the TCRbeta library involved the use of unique molecular identifiers. TCRdb recomputed calls from the PCR reads with MiXCR, one row per CDR3 protein. The sample has 500,000 to 600,000 distinct CDR3 sequences; about 30% are singletons. The sample in question was PBMCs from the stem cell graft donor, obtained from the stem cell graft. These receptors were collected from a human donor who donated a stem cell graft to a child with aplastic anemia.

This clonotype was seen a few times. The genes are TRBV29-1 and TRBJ2-1; D possibly uses TRBD1 or TRBD2 (5 bases each). Looked up from germline, CDR1 is SQVTM and CDR2 is ANQGSEA. Trimming took off 6 bases at V and 3 bases at J, with 12 bases between the two ends. The CDR3 sequence is 13 residues long. CDR3 DNA: TGCAGCGTGGGACCCCGGGACTACAATGAGCAGTTCTTC. This gives the protein CSVGPRDYNEQFF.

The chain has TRBV6-1 and TRBJ2-1; 11 nucleotides agree with TRBD2. This CDR3 has 15 residues. Per the germline V gene, CDR1 is MNHNS and CDR2 is SASEGT. V shed 7 bases, J shed 1 base, and the junction held 3 bases outside the gene matches. The CDR3 DNA sequence: TGTGCCAGCACCCGACTAGCGGGGTCCTACAATGAGCAGTTCTTC. This encodes CASTRLAGSYNEQFF.

This clonotype showed up just a few times. V usage is TRBV7-3 and J usage is TRBJ1-4; the D gene is possibly TRBD1 (5 bases). Looked up from germline, CDR1 is SGHTA and CDR2 is FQGTGA. The CDR3 extends over 15 amino acids. V lost 5 bases and J 3 bases, leaving 13 bases between the germline ends. The CDR3 DNA follows: TGTGCCAGCAGCCCGTCCGGGGGGGCTAATGAAAAACTGTTTTTT. Translating gives CASSPSGGANEKLFF.

This clonotype was observed a handful of times. V is TRBV12-3 or TRBV12-4 and J is TRBJ1-2, with D hard to call. The CDR3 totals 16 residues. Between the trimmed V and J ends, which lost 4 bases and 5 bases, there was a span of 20 bases. In nucleotides, the CDR3 is TGTGCCAGCAGTTCGGTCCGAGACACGAGGCTTTATGGCTACACCTTC. Translating it yields CASSSVRDTRLYGYTF.

This clonotype was counted a few times. Written as DNA, the CDR3 is TGTGCCAGCAGCCGTACGACATTCGCGACAGGCAAGATCACTGAAGCTTTCTTT. It is translated as CASSRTTFATGKITEAFF. The chain uses TRBV11-2 and TRBJ1-1; tentatively, D is TRBD1 (6 bases). Germline V gives CDR1 SGHAT, CDR2 FQNNGV. The V end was cut by 5 bases, the J end by 4 bases, with 26 bases between. This CDR3 contains 18 residues.

This clonotype was observed a few times. V gene TRBV3-1 combines with J gene TRBJ2-5; 8 bases fit TRBD2. CDR3 length: 17 residues. Germline loops: CDR1 LGHDT, CDR2 YNNKEL (reference sequence). The junction had 12 bases not matched to a gene; V was cut back by 1 base and J by 5 bases. CDR3 nucleotides: TGTGCCAGCAGCCAAGCACTAGCGGCGAGCCAGTGGGAGACCCAGTACTTC. Amino acids: CASSQALAASQWETQYF.

The CDR3 reads CASSLVGTADSGANVLTF. The CDR3 DNA sequence: TGCGCCAGCAGCTTGGTAGGGACAGCCGACTCTGGGGCCAACGTCCTGACTTTC. The V and J genes are TRBV5-1 and TRBJ2-6, with 7 bases lining up with TRBD1. The CDR3 covers 18 residues. Germline CDR1 and CDR2: SGHRS and YFSETQ. With 0 bases clipped from V and 0 bases from J, the junction kept 6 bases outside the gene matches.

The chain uses TRBV20-1 and TRBJ2-1, with 8 bases fitting TRBD2. Germline V gene lookup returns CDR1 DFQATT and CDR2 SNEGSKA (reference sequence). The CDR3 has 15 amino acids. V lost 0 bases to trimming and J lost 8 bases; unmatched junction nucleotides: 9. CDR3 nucleotides: TGCAGTGCTAGAGAAGGCGGGAGGCCCCAGGATGAGCAGTTCTTC. Translated: CSAREGGRPQDEQFF.

J is TRBJ1-3 and V is TRBV20-1; D is undetermined. Between the trimmed V and J ends, which lost 3 bases and 0 bases, there was a span of 12 bases. The CDR3 runs to 15 residues. Germline V gene sequence: CDR1 DFQATT, CDR2 SNEGSKA (reference sequence). CDR3: CSASRSTRSGNTIYF. CDR3 nucleotides: TGCAGTGCTAGCAGGAGCACCCGCTCTGGAAACACCATATATTTT.

The chain combines TRBV5-1 with TRBJ2-6; D call uncertain. Trimming shortened V by 6 bases and J by 4 bases, and 11 bases separated the two germline ends. Germline CDR1 and CDR2: SGHRS and YFSETQ. This CDR3 comprises 14 residues. CDR3 DNA: TGCGCCAGCATAGGATCAACCGGGGCCAACGTCCTGACTTTC. It yields the protein CASIGSTGANVLTF.

The chain joins TRBV13 to TRBJ2-2; 9 bases map to TRBD2. The germline V gene encodes CDR1 PRHDT and CDR2 FYEKMQ (reference sequence). The CDR3 spans 16 residues. V lost 2 bases to trimming and J lost 7 bases; unmatched junction nucleotides: 8. CDR3 nucleotides: TGTGCCAGCAGCTTACTGGGCGGGAGGGCCATCGGGGAGCTGTTTTTT. This encodes CASSLLGGRAIGELFF.

This clonotype was observed a handful of times. The chain combines TRBV20-1 with TRBJ2-7; maybe TRBD2 (7 bases). The CDR3 consists of 14 residues. Trimming shortened V by 6 bases and J by 7 bases, and 22 bases separated the two germline ends. Germline V lookup: CDR1 DFQATT, CDR2 SNEGSKA (reference sequence). CDR3 sequence reads: CSASKGGTPMEQYF. The CDR3 nucleotides read TGCAGTGCCTCGAAGGGGGGGACCCCCATGGAGCAGTACTTC.

This clonotype was observed a handful of times. The rearrangement uses TRBV28 and TRBJ1-5; unclear D gene. CDR1 is MDHEN and CDR2 is SYDVKM in the germline V gene. V dropped 5 bases and J dropped 0 bases, with 14 bases sitting between them. The CDR3 runs to 16 residues. CDR3 residues: CASSPEAIYSNQPQHF. The DNA of the CDR3 is TGTGCCAGCAGTCCAGAGGCCATTTATAGCAATCAGCCCCAGCATTTT.